One sample yielded the 2 T cell receptor beta chains listed below, sequenced in a study of CD8+CD57+ T cells in acquired aplastic anemia. Genomic DNA, serving as template, underwent TCR beta VDJ and CDR3 profiling. Each CDR3 protein gets one entry after TCRdb re-called the reads with MiXCR. The table includes 150,000 to 200,000 distinct CDR3 sequences, 55% to 70% detected once. The sample was sorted CD4+, CD8+, or CD8+CD57+ T cells (not recorded which) from PBMCs. These receptors were taken from a human donor with severe aplastic anemia or a healthy control (not recorded which).

As concerns this clonotype: The junction and the germline gene differ at one end; a read error may be behind it. J is TRBJ1-6 and V is TRBV5-1; a weak D match, TRBD1 (6 bases). This CDR3 has 17 residues. Germline V gene sequence: CDR1 SGHRS, CDR2 YFSETQ. The CDR3 here is CASSNRVLSSYNSPLHF. CDR3 DNA: TGTGCCAGCAGTAACAGGGTTCTGAGCTCCTATAATTCACCCCTCCACTTT.

This rearrangement joins TRBV7-9 to TRBJ1-4, with unresolved D. The V gene lost 0 bases and the J gene lost 8 bases, with 13 bases spanning the gap. The germline CDR1 and CDR2 sequences are SEHNR and FQNEAQ (reference sequence). The CDR3 loop spans 15 amino acids. The CDR3 sequence is CASSLAVTDGEKLFF. CDR3 coding DNA: TGTGCCAGCAGCTTAGCCGTAACGGACGGAGAAAAACTGTTTTTT.